The 25 T cell receptor beta chains below come from one sample, sequenced in a study of blood T cell repertoires in COVID-19. The table came from immunoSEQ multiplex PCR; TCRdb's copy has only in-frame clones and leaves some out. The sample has about 140,000 clones, roughly 88% seen once. The sample comprised peripheral blood. These receptors originate from a human donor in a cohort sampled during active COVID-19.

The chain recombines TRBV7-9 with TRBJ1-6; D is possibly TRBD1 (5 bases). Germline lookup yields CDR1 SEHNR and CDR2 FQNEAQ (reference sequence). V gave up 0 bases and J gave up 10 bases, with 13 bases separating them. This CDR3 is built from 15 residues. This chain's CDR3 is CASSLAGRVDSPLHF. The CDR3 nucleotides read TGTGCCAGCAGCTTAGCTGGCAGGGTCGACTCACCCCTCCACTTT.

This rearrangement joins TRBV5-1 to TRBJ2-2; TRBD1 aligns across 8 bases. Germline V gene sequence: CDR1 SGHRS, CDR2 YFSETQ. CDR3 size: 15 residues. The trim removed 2 bases at V and 4 bases at J, leaving 4 bases unmatched. The chain's CDR3 is CASSLGTGLTGELFF. CDR3 nucleotides: TGCGCCAGCAGCTTAGGGACAGGACTCACCGGGGAGCTGTTTTTT.

V is TRBV5-8 and J is TRBJ2-1; 7 bases are shared with TRBD1. Trimming cost V 7 bases and J 4 bases; bases outside gene matches: 11. Germline lookup yields CDR1 SGHTS and CDR2 YDEGEE. The CDR3 is 15 amino acids. Here the CDR3 reads CASYSGTAPYNEQFF. The CDR3 nucleotides are TGTGCCAGCTACTCCGGGACAGCCCCTTACAATGAGCAGTTCTTC. The full variable domain, completed using reference TRBV5-8 and TRBJ2-1, is EAGVTQSPTHLIKTRGQQATLRCSPISGHTSVYWYQQALGLGLQFLLWYDEGEERNRGNFPPRFSGRQFPNYSSELNVNALELEDSALYLCASYSGTAPYNEQFFGPGTRLTVL.

This clone was observed a few times. This chain links TRBV7-9 with TRBJ1-6; TRBD1 is a possible D gene (6 bases). CDR1 and CDR2 from the germline V gene are SEHNR and FQNEAQ (reference sequence). The V gene lost 2 bases and the J gene lost 7 bases, with 15 bases spanning the gap. The CDR3 extends over 16 amino acids. CDR3 region: CASSLRGGGWNSPLHF. CDR3 nucleotide sequence: TGTGCCAGCAGCTTAAGGGGAGGGGGTTGGAATTCACCCCTCCACTTT.

The chain joins TRBV4-3 to TRBJ1-2; TRBD1 agrees at 7 bases. V lost 0 bases to trimming and J lost 0 bases; unmatched junction nucleotides: 1. Germline CDR1 LGHNA, CDR2 YSLEER. This CDR3 has 15 residues. Written as DNA, the CDR3 is TGCGCCAGCAGCCAAGAGACAGGGACTAACTATGGCTACACCTTC. This translates into CASSQETGTNYGYTF.

The V call is TRBV4-3, the J call TRBJ1-1; D unresolved. The CDR3 has 15 residues. V gave up 1 base and J gave up 4 bases, with 13 bases separating them. CDR1 is LGHNA and CDR2 is YSLEER in the germline V gene. The CDR3 reads CASSQGLQATTEAFF. The CDR3 DNA is TGCGCCAGCAGCCAAGGGCTCCAGGCGACCACTGAAGCTTTCTTT.

The chain is built from TRBV9 and TRBJ2-1, with TRBD2 identical over 13 bases. V dropped 4 bases and J dropped 6; count of bases not matched to a gene: 10. CDR1 is SGDLS and CDR2 is YYNGEE in the germline V gene. This CDR3 comprises 17 residues. DNA of the CDR3: TGTGCCAGCAGCTTTGGACTAGCGGGGGTCGTATTCAATGAGCAGTTCTTC. Translated: CASSFGLAGVVFNEQFF.

A single count supports this clone. V is TRBV24-1 and J is TRBJ2-3; 12 nucleotides line up with TRBD2. From germline, CDR1 is KGHDR and CDR2 SFDVKD. CDR3 length: 17 residues. V lost 3 bases, J lost 3 bases, and 6 bases stayed unmatched. Here the CDR3 DNA reads TGTGCCACCAGTGATCCCGGACTAGCGGGGATGACAGATACGCAGTATTTT. The encoded protein is CATSDPGLAGMTDTQYF.

The chain employs TRBV5-5 and TRBJ2-5, with a weak D call TRBD2 (5 bases). The V and J ends lost 0 bases and 4 bases respectively, with 10 bases between them. CDR3 length: 14 residues. Germline CDR1 SGHKS, CDR2 YYEKEE (reference sequence). The CDR3 protein is CASSLERAGETQYF. The CDR3 DNA sequence: TGTGCCAGCAGCTTGGAAAGGGCGGGAGAGACCCAGTACTTC.

The sample holds a few counts of this clone. This rearrangement joins TRBV29-1 to TRBJ1-1; 7 positions agree with TRBD1. The CDR3 sequence is 15 residues long. Trimming removed 7 bases from V and 5 bases from J; junction bases left unmatched: 16. Germline assignment: CDR1 SQVTM and CDR2 ANQGSEA. The CDR3 protein is CSGNTGALSKTEAFF. The CDR3 bases are TGCAGCGGCAACACAGGGGCCCTCTCCAAGACTGAAGCTTTCTTT. Full variable domain (rest looked up from reference TRBV29-1 and TRBJ1-1): SAVISQKPSRDICQRGTSLTIQCQVDSQVTMMFWYRQQPGQSLTLIATANQGSEATYESGFVIDKFPISRPNLTFSTLTVSNMSPEDSSIYLCSGNTGALSKTEAFFGQGTRLTVV.

The J gene is TRBJ1-1, the V gene TRBV18; D is possibly TRBD1 (5 bases). V gave up 5 bases and J gave up 3 bases, with 13 bases separating them. The CDR3 is 14 amino acids. Looked up from germline, CDR1 is KGHSH and CDR2 is LQKENI. Written as DNA, the CDR3 is TGTGCCAGCTCAAATACTCGGGGGGACACTGAAGCTTTCTTT. It codes for CASSNTRGDTEAFF.

The sample holds a few counts of this clone. The chain links TRBV4-1 to TRBJ2-1; 9 nucleotides line up with TRBD1. Trimming cost V 1 base and J 3 bases; bases outside gene matches: 4. CDR1 is MGHRA, CDR2 YSYEKL, per germline. This CDR3 region has 16 residues. The chain's CDR3 is CASSQATGGDYNEQFF. DNA for the CDR3: TGCGCCAGCAGCCAAGCCACAGGGGGCGACTACAATGAGCAGTTCTTC.

V and J are TRBV11-2 and TRBJ2-1; TRBD1 matches at 10 bases. J was trimmed by 8 bases and V by 4 bases; bases with no gene match: 8. CDR1 and CDR2 (germline): SGHAT, FQNNGV. This CDR3 has 15 residues. The CDR3 nucleotides are TGTGCCAGCAGCTACATCCGGGACAGGGGCGATGAGCAGTTCTTC. Translated: CASSYIRDRGDEQFF.

The chain couples TRBV6-4 to TRBJ2-1, with D perhaps TRBD2 (7 bases). CDR3 length: 16 amino acids. CDR1 and CDR2 from the germline V gene are MRHNA and SNTAGT. Trimming shortened V by 5 bases and J by 6 bases, and 20 bases separated the two germline ends. The CDR3, as DNA: TGTGCCAGCAGTCCCATGGAGGGGGGGGCAAGCAATGAGCAGTTCTTC. Protein: CASSPMEGGASNEQFF.

In its sample, this clone was seen a few times. The chain couples TRBV7-2 to TRBJ1-5, with 11 bases fitting TRBD1. This CDR3 has 16 residues. V dropped 5 bases and J dropped 6; count of bases not matched to a gene: 9. Germline CDR1 is SGHTA and CDR2 is FQGNSA. In DNA, the CDR3 is TGTGCCAGCAGCCCCTGGACAGGGGGCTTGGGTCAGCCCCAGCATTTT. Protein sequence: CASSPWTGGLGQPQHF. Looking up the rest from reference TRBV7-2 and TRBJ1-5 gives the full variable domain: GAGVSQSPSNKVTEKGKDVELRCDPISGHTALYWYRQSLGQGLEFLIYFQGNSAPDKSGLPSDRFSAERTGGSVSTLTIQRTQQEDSAVYLCASSPWTGGLGQPQHFGDGTRLSIL.

This clone showed up just once. The CDR3 region is CASGLGQGSGELFF. As DNA, the CDR3 is TGTGCTAGTGGTTTGGGACAGGGATCCGGGGAGCTGTTTTTT. V usage is TRBV12-5 and J usage is TRBJ2-2; 7 bases fit TRBD1. Per the germline V gene, CDR1 is LGHNT and CDR2 is FRNRAP. This CDR3 region has 14 residues. The junction had 2 bases not matched to a gene; V was cut back by 1 base and J by 6 bases.

V and J are TRBV14 and TRBJ2-1, with D tentatively TRBD2 (5 bases). This CDR3 region has 18 residues. Germline CDR1 is SGHDN and CDR2 is FVKESK. Trimming cost V 4 bases and J 4 bases, with 23 bases left between them. The DNA of the CDR3 is TGTGCCAGCAGCCCCGGCGAGGAGTTCGGGAACCATTACAATGAGCAGTTCTTC. Translated, it gives CASSPGEEFGNHYNEQFF.

This chain connects TRBV30 to TRBJ1-5; 9 positions agree with TRBD1. The CDR3 length is 16 residues. Germline V CDR1 and CDR2: GTSNPN, SVGIG (reference sequence). Trimming cost V 0 bases and J 4 bases; bases outside gene matches: 7. The CDR3 DNA is TGTGCCTGGAGTGTACGGGGACAGGGCGGTAATCAGCCCCAGCATTTT. Amino acids: CAWSVRGQGGNQPQHF. The variable domain in full, completed from reference TRBV30 and TRBJ1-5, reads SQTIHQWPATLVQPVGSPLSLECTVEGTSNPNLYWYRQAAGRGLQLLFYSVGIGQISSEVPQNLSASRPQDRQFILSSKKLLLSDSGFYLCAWSVRGQGGNQPQHFGDGTRLSIL.

This sequence joins TRBV7-9 and TRBJ2-7; TRBD1 agrees at 9 bases. CDR3 length equals 16 residues. Germline values: CDR1 SEHNR, CDR2 FQNEAQ (reference sequence). The V gene end was trimmed by 5 bases and the J gene end by 3 bases; junction bases not matched to a gene: 11. This chain's CDR3 is CASSTPRDRAFYEQYF. The CDR3 bases are TGTGCCAGCAGCACCCCCCGGGACAGGGCCTTCTACGAGCAGTACTTC.

This clone showed up just once. V gene TRBV5-6 combines with J gene TRBJ2-7, with 8 bases aligning to TRBD1. Germline V gene lookup returns CDR1 SGHDT and CDR2 YYEEEE. CDR3 length equals 16 residues. The V and J ends lost 4 bases and 0 bases, in that order; junction bases with no gene match: 9. In DNA, the CDR3 is TGTGCCAGCAGCCTGCAGGGACAGGTGAACTCCTACGAGCAGTACTTC. This encodes CASSLQGQVNSYEQYF.

On this clone: A read error may account for a junction end that differs from germline. This chain links TRBV6-6 with TRBJ1-5; D perhaps matches TRBD1 (5 bases). The germline V gene has CDR1 MNHNY and CDR2 SVGAGI (reference sequence). The CDR3 runs to 14 residues. CDR3 coding DNA: TGTGCCAGCAATAACAGGAGGGGCAAGCAGCCCCAGCATTTT. It is translated as CASNNRRGKQPQHF.

The rearrangement links TRBV5-1 to TRBJ1-6; a possible D gene is TRBD1 (6 bases). The germline CDR1 and CDR2 sequences are SGHRS and YFSETQ. The V end was cut by 7 bases, the J end by 5 bases, with 13 bases between. The CDR3 runs to 14 residues. This CDR3 is CASARQGNNSPLHF. CDR3 in DNA: TGCGCCAGCGCTCGGCAGGGGAATAATTCACCCCTCCACTTT.

This chain connects TRBV6-5 to TRBJ2-7; TRBD2 aligns across 9 bases. Per the germline V gene, CDR1 is MNHEY and CDR2 is SVGAGI. This CDR3 is 15 amino acids long. With 6 bases clipped from V and 3 bases from J, the junction kept 9 bases outside the gene matches. The CDR3 DNA is TGTGCCAGCAGGCGCGAAACTAGCGGGCGCTACGAGCAGTACTTC. Translation gives CASRRETSGRYEQYF.

This clone turned up a few times. The CDR3 DNA follows: TGCGCCAGCAGGGCCAGGCTGCCCCAGCATTTT. Its protein product is CASRARLPQHF. This sequence joins TRBV10-1 and TRBJ1-5; D unresolved. CDR1 is WNHNN and CDR2 is SYGVQD in the germline V gene (reference sequence). V lost 6 bases to trimming and J lost 9 bases, with 9 bases between them. The CDR3 loop spans 11 amino acids.

The chain combines TRBV7-6 with TRBJ2-2; D not resolved. CDR1 is SGHVS and CDR2 is FNYEAQ in the germline V gene. V was trimmed by 2 bases and J by 1 base, leaving 5 bases between them. This CDR3 comprises 14 residues. The CDR3 DNA sequence: TGTGCCAGCAGCTTATTTCAGAACACCGGGGAGCTGTTTTTT. Translating gives CASSLFQNTGELFF.